Following are 2 T cell receptor beta chains from one sample sequenced in a study of shared clonotypes between healthy human individuals. TCRdb's copy holds only in-frame clones and misses some; the assay was immunoSEQ multiplex PCR. The data contain about 700,000 clones, less than 85% of them singletons. The sequenced sample was memory CD4+ T cells sorted from blood. Noted subset: CD45RA-negative fraction. The receptors originated from a woman aged 25 to 39 in good health.

The chain carries TRBV11-3 and TRBJ2-3; 12 positions agree with TRBD2. From germline, CDR1 is SGHNT and CDR2 YENEEA. J was trimmed by 2 bases and V by 1 base; bases with no gene match: 7. This CDR3 contains 18 residues. CDR3 DNA: TGTGCCAGCAGCTTAGGGGGACTAGCGGGTGGGGCCACAGATACGCAGTATTTT. Amino acids: CASSLGGLAGGATDTQYF.

The chain uses TRBV5-1 and TRBJ2-1, with TRBD2 as a possible D gene (5 bases). Looked up from germline, CDR1 is SGHRS and CDR2 is YFSETQ. This CDR3 contains 12 residues. V shed 4 bases and J shed 8 bases, with 10 bases lying between them. CDR3 protein: CASSRGSDEQFF. CDR3 DNA sequence: TGCGCCAGCAGCCGGGGAAGCGATGAGCAGTTCTTC.